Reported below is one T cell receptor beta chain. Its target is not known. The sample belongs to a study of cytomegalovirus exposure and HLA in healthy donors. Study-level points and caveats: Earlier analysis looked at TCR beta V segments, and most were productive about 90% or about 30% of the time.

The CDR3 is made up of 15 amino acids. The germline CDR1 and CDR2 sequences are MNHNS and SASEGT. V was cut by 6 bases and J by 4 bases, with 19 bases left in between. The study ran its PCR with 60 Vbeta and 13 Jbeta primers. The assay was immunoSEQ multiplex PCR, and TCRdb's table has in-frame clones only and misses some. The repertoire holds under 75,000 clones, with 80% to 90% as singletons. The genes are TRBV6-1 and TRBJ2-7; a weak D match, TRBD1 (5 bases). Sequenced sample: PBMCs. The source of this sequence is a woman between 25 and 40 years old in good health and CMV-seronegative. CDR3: CASRLLDSLGYEQYF. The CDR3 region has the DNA TGTGCCAGCAGGCTGCTCGACAGTCTGGGATACGAGCAGTACTTC.